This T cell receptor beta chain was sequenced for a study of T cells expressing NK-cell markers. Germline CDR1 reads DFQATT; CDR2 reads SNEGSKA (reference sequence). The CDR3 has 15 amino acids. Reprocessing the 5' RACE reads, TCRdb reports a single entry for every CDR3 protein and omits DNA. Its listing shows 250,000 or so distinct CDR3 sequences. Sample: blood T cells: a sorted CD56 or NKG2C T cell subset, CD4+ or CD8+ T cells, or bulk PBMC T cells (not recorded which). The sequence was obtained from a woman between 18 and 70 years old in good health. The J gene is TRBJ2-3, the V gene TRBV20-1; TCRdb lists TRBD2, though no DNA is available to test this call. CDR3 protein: CSAHPTSGSPDTQYF.